This TCR beta chain was recovered during a study of blood T cells in healthy people across ages. Findings and limits, study-wide: It was the long-lived donors that had more naive CD4+ cells and higher diversity than aged donors. Roughly linear age-related decline in beta diversity appeared, significant by age 40.

Per sample, extraction of total RNA gave at least 6 micrograms in every case. For the second PCR, which ran for about 6 to 11 cycles, a sample-barcoded 5' primer and a J-beta primer mix were used. The authors tagged each cDNA molecule using a template-switch adaptor with 12 random nucleotides. From the 5' RACE reads, TCRdb called clonotypes with MiXCR, one entry per CDR3 protein. The sample includes around 990,000 distinct CDR3 sequences, 35% to 40% of them seen just once. Per the germline V gene, CDR1 is SGHTA and CDR2 is FQGNSA. The CDR3 runs to 13 residues. V was pared by 7 bases and J by 8 bases, with 15 bases between. Worth noting for this clonotype: No antigen is known for it.

J is TRBJ2-1 and V is TRBV7-2, with D perhaps matching TRBD2 (6 bases). This clonotype originated in a man aged 18 to 30 in good health. The specimen was blood. CDR3 in DNA: TGTGCCAGCAACCACGGGGGATTATATGAGCAGTTCTTC. It codes for CASNHGGLYEQFF.